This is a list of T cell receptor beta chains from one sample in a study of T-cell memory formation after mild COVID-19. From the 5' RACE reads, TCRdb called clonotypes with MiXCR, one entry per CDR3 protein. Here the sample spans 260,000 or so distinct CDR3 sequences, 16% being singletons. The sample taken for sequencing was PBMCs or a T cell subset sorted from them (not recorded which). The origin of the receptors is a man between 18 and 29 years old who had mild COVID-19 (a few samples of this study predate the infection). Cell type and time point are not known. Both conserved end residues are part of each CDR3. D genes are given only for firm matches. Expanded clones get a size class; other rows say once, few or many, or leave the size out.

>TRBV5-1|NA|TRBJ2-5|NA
TGCGCCAGCACCTCACCCGGGCCACAAGAGACCCAGTACTTC
CASTSPGPQETQYF
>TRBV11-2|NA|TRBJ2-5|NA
TGTGCCAGCAGCTTAGAAAGGCAGGGAGAGACCCAGTACTTC
CASSLERQGETQYF
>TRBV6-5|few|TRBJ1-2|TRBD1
TGTGCCACAAGACAGGGCTCATATGGCTACACCTTC
CATRQGSYGYTF
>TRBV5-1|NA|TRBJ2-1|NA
TGCGCCAGCAGCCCCGGACAGACTACCTACAATGAGCAGTTCTTC
CASSPGQTTYNEQFF
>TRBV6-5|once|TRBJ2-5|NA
TGTGCCAGCACTCCTCCGGGCCCGTTAGGGACCCAGTACTTC
CASTPPGPLGTQYF
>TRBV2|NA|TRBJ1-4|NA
TGTGCCAGCATCCCCGAAAACATAAATGAAAAACTGTTTTTT
CASIPENINEKLFF
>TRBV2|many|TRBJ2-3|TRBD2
TGTGCCAGCAGTGTCGGGCGGGGGGGCACAGATACGCAGTATTTT
CASSVGRGGTDTQYF
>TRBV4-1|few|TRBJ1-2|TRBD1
TGCGCCAGCAGCCAACCGGGTGAGGGACAGATCTATGGCTACACCTTC
CASSQPGEGQIYGYTF
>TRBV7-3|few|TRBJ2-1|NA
TGTGCCAGCAGCTTACTTGGGGGGCGAGCCAATGAGCAGTTCTTC
CASSLLGGRANEQFF
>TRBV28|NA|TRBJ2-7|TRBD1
TGTGCCAGCCAACGCCCGGACAGGGCCTCCTACGAGCAGTACTTC
CASQRPDRASYEQYF
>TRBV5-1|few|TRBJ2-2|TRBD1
TGCGCCAGCAGCTTGGCCGGGACAGCACCGAACACCGGGGAGCTGTTTTTT
CASSLAGTAPNTGELFF
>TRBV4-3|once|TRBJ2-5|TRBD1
TGCGCCAGCACCCCCGGCAGGGGGCTGTTAGAGACCCAGTACTTC
CASTPGRGLLETQYF
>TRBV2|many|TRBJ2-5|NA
TGTGCCAGCAGTGAAATCCCCGGGGGCGCAGGGGAGACCCAGTACTTC
CASSEIPGGAGETQYF
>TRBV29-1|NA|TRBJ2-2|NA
TGCAGCGTTGGAGCCGGGGACGGGGAGCTGTTTTTT
CSVGAGDGELFF
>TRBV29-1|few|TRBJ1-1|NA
TGCAGCGTTGAATTCTCTGGAACTGAAGCTTTCTTT
CSVEFSGTEAFF
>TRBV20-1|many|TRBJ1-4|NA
TGCAGTGCTAGAGATGCAACTAATGAAAAACTGTTTTTT
CSARDATNEKLFF
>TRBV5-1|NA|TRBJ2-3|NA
TGCGCCAGCACCGAGGGAGGACTGAGCACAGATACGCAGTATTTT
CASTEGGLSTDTQYF
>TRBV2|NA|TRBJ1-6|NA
TGTGCCAGCAGCGGACAGACCTACAGTTCACCCCTCCACTTT
CASSGQTYSSPLHF
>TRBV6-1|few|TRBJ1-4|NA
TGTGCCAGCAGTGAAGCCTCAGGAGGGCGGGGGAAACTGTTTTTT
CASSEASGGRGKLFF
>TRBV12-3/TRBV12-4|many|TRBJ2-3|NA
TGTGCCAGCAGCCCTACCACAGATACGCAGTATTTT
CASSPTTDTQYF
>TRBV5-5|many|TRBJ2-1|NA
TGTGCCAGCAGCTTGGCCGGGCTAGCAGGAAGCAATGAGCAGTTCTTC
CASSLAGLAGSNEQFF
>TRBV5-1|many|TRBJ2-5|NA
TGCGCCAGCAGCTTGTCAGTAACCCAAGAGACCCAGTACTTC
CASSLSVTQETQYF
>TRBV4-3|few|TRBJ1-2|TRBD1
TGCGCCAGCAGCCAAGGACAGGGTGGGCCCTTTGGCTACACCTTC
CASSQGQGGPFGYTF
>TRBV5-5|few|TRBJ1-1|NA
TGTGCCAGCAGCTTGGGGACAGCATTGAACACTGAAGCTTTCTTT
CASSLGTALNTEAFF
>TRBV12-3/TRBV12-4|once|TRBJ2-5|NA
TGTGCCAGCAGTAGGACACGCCGCACGTACGAGACCCAGTACTTC
CASSRTRRTYETQYF
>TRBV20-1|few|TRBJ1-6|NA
TGCAGTGCTGAAAGGGGGAGAAACTCACCCCTCCACTTT
CSAERGRNSPLHF
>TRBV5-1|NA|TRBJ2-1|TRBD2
TGCGCCAGCAGTCCGAGCGGGGTAGCGGGGCCCTACAATGAGCAGTTCTTC
CASSPSGVAGPYNEQFF
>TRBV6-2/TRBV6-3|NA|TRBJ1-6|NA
TGTGCCAGCCGGACGGGGCGTTCGAATTCACCCCTCCACTTT
CASRTGRSNSPLHF
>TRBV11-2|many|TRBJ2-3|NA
TGTGCCAGCAGCACATATACAGGACCCACAGATACGCAGTATTTT
CASSTYTGPTDTQYF
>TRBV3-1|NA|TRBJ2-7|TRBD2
TGTGCCAGCAGCCAAGGACTAGCGGGGGGGCCCGAGCAGTACTTC
CASSQGLAGGPEQYF
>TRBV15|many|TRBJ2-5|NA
TGTGCCACCAGCGTTGGACTCTCCTGGGAGACCCAGTACTTC
CATSVGLSWETQYF
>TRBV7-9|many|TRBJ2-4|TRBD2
TGTGCCAGCAGAGTCAGCGGGGGCAAAAACATTCAGTACTTC
CASRVSGGKNIQYF
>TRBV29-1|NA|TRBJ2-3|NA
TGCAGCGTTGTCCCTCAGACAGATACGCAGTATTTT
CSVVPQTDTQYF
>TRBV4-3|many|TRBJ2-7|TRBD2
TGCGCCAGCAGTCCCCGGGTAGCGGGGGACTACGAGCAGTACTTC
CASSPRVAGDYEQYF
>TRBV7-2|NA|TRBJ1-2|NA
TGTGCCAGCAGCTTGGGGGGCGCTTTAACCTATGGCTACACCTTC
CASSLGGALTYGYTF
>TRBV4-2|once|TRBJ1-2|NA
TGTGCCAGCAGCCGGGCCCTCTATGGCTACACCTTC
CASSRALYGYTF
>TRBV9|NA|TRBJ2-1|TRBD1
TGTGCCAGCAGCGAATCGGGACAGGGGGGAAATGAGCAGTTCTTC
CASSESGQGGNEQFF
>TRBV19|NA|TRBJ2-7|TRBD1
TGTGCCAGTAGTATAGGTCGACAGGGCTACGAGCAGTACTTC
CASSIGRQGYEQYF
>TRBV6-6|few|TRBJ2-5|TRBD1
TGTGCCAGCAGTTACTCGATTCTACAGGGGGAGACCCAGTACTTC
CASSYSILQGETQYF
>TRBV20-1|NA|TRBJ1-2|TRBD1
TGCAGTGCCCCGGGACAGGGGGCATTTGGCTACACCTTC
CSAPGQGAFGYTF
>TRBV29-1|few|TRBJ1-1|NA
TGCAGCGTTAGAAGGCAGGAGAACACTGAAGCTTTCTTT
CSVRRQENTEAFF
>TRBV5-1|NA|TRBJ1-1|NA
TGCGCCAGCAGCTTCCGGACAGAAATGAACACTGAAGCTTTCTTT
CASSFRTEMNTEAFF
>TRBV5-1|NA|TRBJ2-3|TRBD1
TGCGCCAGCAGCTTTGGGGACAGGGACATGGATACGCAGTATTTT
CASSFGDRDMDTQYF
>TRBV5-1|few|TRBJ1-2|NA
TGCGCCAGCAGCTTCGGGGAAACCCCTGGCTACACCTTC
CASSFGETPGYTF
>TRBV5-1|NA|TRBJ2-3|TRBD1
TGCGCCAGCAGGAGGACAGGGGAAGGAGAAGATACGCAGTATTTT
CASRRTGEGEDTQYF
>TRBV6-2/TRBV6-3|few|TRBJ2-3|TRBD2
TGTGCCAGCGCCCAGAGACTAGCGGCCACAGATACGCAGTATTTT
CASAQRLAATDTQYF
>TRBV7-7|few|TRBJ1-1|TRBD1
TGTGCCAGCAGCACCTCGACAGGGACCGAAGCTTTCTTT
CASSTSTGTEAFF
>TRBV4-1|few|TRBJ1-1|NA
TGCGCCAGCAGCCGACGGGAACAGCGGAACACTGAAGCTTTCTTT
CASSRREQRNTEAFF